This T cell receptor (beta chain) is from a study of shared clonotypes between healthy human individuals. The wider study: CD4 naive cells filled three plates per donor, CD4 memory three, CD8 naive two and CD8 memory one. Study-wide points: Rarefaction curves obtained for sorted subsets showed sequencing incomplete despite large depth.

In regard to this clone: Its antigen is not identified.

CD45RA+ naive and CD45RA-negative memory subsets were separated from CD4+ cells. Tens of thousands of T cell genomes, or about 0.2 ug DNA, went into the sorted-subset replicate PCRs. Some clones are missing from TCRdb's copy, which holds only in-frame ones; the method was immunoSEQ multiplex PCR. The sample contains about 2.4 million clones, around nine tenths of which appear only once. Trimming took 6 bases from V and 2 from J, leaving 13 bases between them. In germline, CDR1 is MNHNS, CDR2 SASEGT. There are 14 residues in the CDR3. The receptor's source is a man between 18 and 35 years old in good health. V and J are TRBV6-1 and TRBJ1-2; D might be TRBD1 (5 bases). Sequencing was carried out using naive CD4+ T cells sorted from blood. Subset in this sample: CD45RA+ positively selected. In DNA form, the CDR3 reads TGTGCCAGCAGCGTAGTCAGGGCGAACTATGGCTACACCTTC. Translated: CASSVVRANYGYTF.